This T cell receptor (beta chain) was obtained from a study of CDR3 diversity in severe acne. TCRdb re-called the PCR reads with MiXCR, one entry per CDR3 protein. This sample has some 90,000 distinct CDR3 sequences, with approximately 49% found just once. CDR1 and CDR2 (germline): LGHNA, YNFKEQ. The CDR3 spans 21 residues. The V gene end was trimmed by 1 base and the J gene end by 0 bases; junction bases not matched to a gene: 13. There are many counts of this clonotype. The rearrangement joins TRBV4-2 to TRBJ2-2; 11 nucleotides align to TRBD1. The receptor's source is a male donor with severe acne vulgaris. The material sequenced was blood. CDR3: CASSQVPGTGGSLSNTGELFF. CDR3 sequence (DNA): TGTGCCAGCAGCCAAGTCCCCGGGACAGGGGGTTCCCTCTCGAACACCGGGGAGCTGTTTTTT.